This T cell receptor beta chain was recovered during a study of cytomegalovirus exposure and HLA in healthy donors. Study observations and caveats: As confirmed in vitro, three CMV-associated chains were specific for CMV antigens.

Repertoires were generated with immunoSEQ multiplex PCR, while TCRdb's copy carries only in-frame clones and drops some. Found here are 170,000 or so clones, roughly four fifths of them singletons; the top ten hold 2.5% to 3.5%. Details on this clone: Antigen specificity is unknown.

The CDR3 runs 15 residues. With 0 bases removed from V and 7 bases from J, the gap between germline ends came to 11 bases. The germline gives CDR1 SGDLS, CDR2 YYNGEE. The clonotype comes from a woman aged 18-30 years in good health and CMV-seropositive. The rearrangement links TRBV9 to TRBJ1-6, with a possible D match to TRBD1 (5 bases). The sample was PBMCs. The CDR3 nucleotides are TGTGCCAGCAGCGTAGAGCCGGGGGAGAATTCACCCCTCCACTTT. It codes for CASSVEPGENSPLHF.